This T cell receptor beta chain was retrieved from a study of cytomegalovirus exposure and HLA in healthy donors (dated by TCRdb to 2016 to 2017). Broadly, across the study: An earlier analysis of approximately 550 of the donors reported approximately 300 Gb of sequence data and some 100 million unique TCR beta sequences from roughly 180 million T cells. About 280 gigabases of sequencing data and 70 million to 100 million unique TCR sequences were included in an early release covering roughly 700 HLA-typed donors. Of the approximately 370 genotyped donors, 81% were placed in the genetic ancestry cluster associated with self-reported Caucasian donors. The aim of the study was to test whether cataloging public T cell receptors could identify signatures of past pathogen exposure. The study profiled the T cell repertoires of more than 500 subjects by immunosequencing and related them to cytomegalovirus serostatus. In addition to the first cohort of 650 to 800 subjects, a separate validation cohort of 120 different subjects was used. To predict cytomegalovirus infection status, the study combined high-throughput TCR immunosequencing, statistical association of individual TCRs with disease status, and machine learning. A later analysis re-analyzed previously published TCR beta repertoires from about 600 donors and added high-resolution HLA genotyping to study TCR occurrence patterns. Rather than drawing on any new phenotypic data, the later analysis identified candidate immune exposures from TCR beta sequences and the way those sequences occurred across donors. In an earlier analysis of 587 of the donors, high-throughput TCR beta sequencing was used to judge whether each TCR beta V gene segment behaved as functional or pseudogenic. Alongside the repertoire data, information on donor age, sex, ethnicity and CMV serostatus was compiled. In a later genetic analysis, genome-wide SNP genotypes for about three fifths of the 666 donors were used, and that subset was treated as a discovery cohort. All discovery cohort repertoires had been generated using a single sequencing platform. HLA typing covered class I and class II loci at four-digit resolution. Typing coverage differed by locus: A, B, C, DRB1 and DQB1 were typed in roughly 620-630 donors, DQA1 in approximately 520, DPA1 in nearly 610, and DPB1 in just under 490. Four or five DR-DQ haplotypes were treated as single units for association and clustering because of strong linkage in the cohort. Among about 390 genotyped donors of the cohort, an average of 235,054 unique TCR beta nucleotide sequences were sequenced per donor, roughly 20% of them non-productive.

As concerns this clone: Its specific antigen is unknown. No much larger clone is present one base from it, and per-base qualities are unavailable.

The full study reports these points: In this cohort, only TCR beta chains were sequenced, and detectable features were limited by the absence of alpha or paired-chain data. A cluster of highly shared sequence variants was judged likely to be a technical artifact of the sequencing pipeline. Because the 87-base-pair reads could not distinguish some IMGT-functional V segments, including TRBV6-2 and TRBV6-3, those segments were excluded. Broadly in line with IMGT annotations, most TCR beta V segments showed up in productive rearrangements about 87% or about 30% of the time in an earlier analysis of several hundred of the donors. According to the authors, the approach could potentially be generalized to other disease states and immunological phenotypes. In vitro tests confirmed that a few of the cytomegalovirus-associated TCR beta chains recognize cytomegalovirus antigens. Sequencing depth was assumed to be roughly uniform across donors in the presence/absence analyses, though that assumption may not hold. Over 15 rarely observed V segments, including chromosome 9 orphons, were excluded from the earlier analysis of about 600 of the donors because counts were too low. In a later analysis, HLA-associated TCR beta chains showed more clonal expansion and lower generation probabilities than non-associated chains that were equally common. For the cohort, immune exposure information was limited to CMV serostatus. According to a later analysis, most CMV-associated TCR beta chains appeared to be HLA-restricted, and the HLA associations seemed to be driven largely by CMV exposure. Several of the top co-occurrence clusters appeared to be linked to parvovirus B19, influenza, CMV and Epstein-Barr virus, according to a later analysis. At a false discovery rate of 0.05, a later analysis linked fewer than 20,000 TCR beta sequences to specific HLA alleles. Correlated functional status among segregating V segments might reflect linkage disequilibrium, but an unknown experimental factor could not be ruled out. Because HLA typing was missing for some donors at each locus, association tests included only the typed subset. The study gave a list of some 150 TCR beta chains associated with cytomegalovirus. In a later genetic analysis, a missense DCLRE1C variant was associated with V-gene and J-gene trimming of TCR beta chains, and the association was replicated in an independent cohort. In both the original and validation cohorts, the classifier was reported to diagnose cytomegalovirus status with high specificity and sensitivity. Most TCR sequences were observed very rarely across donors, whereas some public TCRs were present in many individuals. According to a later analysis, TCR association rates differed among HLA loci, with DRB1 alleles showing the most associated TCRs and HLA-C alleles showing the fewest. When HLA alleles, especially DR and DQ, strongly co-occurred, attributing TCR associations to individual alleles was difficult. Compared with the approximately 700-donor mean, donors in an Asian-associated ancestry cluster had fewer N-insertions in productive TCRs, according to a later genetic analysis. A further reported finding was that TCR beta sequences accurately predicted the HLA-A and HLA-B alleles for most subjects in the first cohort.

Receptor amplification or capture employed the immunoSEQ multiplex PCR assay. The multiplex PCR relied on a mix of 60 forward primers for TCR Vbeta segments and 13 reverse primers for TCR Jbeta segments. The CDR3 region of rearranged TCR beta genes was amplified from genomic DNA by a multiplex PCR assay. Amplified TCR beta libraries were sequenced as 87-base-pair reads on the Illumina HiSeq System. Processing in the source paper ran as follows. A later analysis counted tens of millions of unique TCR beta chains across the 550 to 750 repertoires, and 9 million to 14 million of these chains were shared by at least two donors. Raw reads were error-corrected and collapsed into unique sequences with a nearest-neighbor algorithm that merged closely related sequences to remove PCR and sequencing errors. CDR3 sequences were aligned to IMGT reference sequences to assign V, D and J gene segments. For a sequence to be retained, a match of at least six nucleotides to both a V gene segment and a J gene segment was required. A rearrangement counted as productive if the CDR3 had no stop codons and remained in frame with V and J, and every other rearrangement counted as non-productive. Following IMGT convention, CDR3 was defined as the stretch from the second conserved V-encoded cysteine up to the conserved J-encoded phenylalanine. The earlier analysis of about 590 of the donors excluded sequences that lacked an unambiguous match to a single V gene segment. An earlier analysis of fewer than 750 of the donors called V segments functional above 56.7% productive rearrangements and segregating when the between-donor standard deviation exceeded 5%. A statistical classification framework was built to diagnose cytomegalovirus status from the catalog of TCR beta chain sequences. In a later analysis, TCR nucleotide sequences were compared against IMGT/GENE-DB human TR gene sequences so that V and J genes could be assigned. In a later analysis, CDR3 sequences and most-parsimonious VDJ recombination scenarios were assigned using the TCRdist pipeline. A later analysis defined each TCR beta chain by its CDR3 amino acid sequence plus V-gene family, and excluded reads lacking a unique V-gene family. To address suspected cross-contamination and a sequencing artifact, a later analysis removed over 500 highly shared, low-generation-probability nucleotide sequences. For each public chain, a later analysis derived a clonal expansion index from normalized ranks of inferred template counts within each repertoire. In a later analysis, generation probabilities were computed using a VDJ recombination model fitted to out-of-frame rearrangements, and the results were checked against IGoR. In a later analysis, TCR-TCR, TCR-HLA and TCR-CMV co-occurrence was scored with hypergeometric tests, and a repertoire-size bias correction was applied to TCR pairs. False discovery rates were estimated in a later analysis by permuting HLA or CMV assignments 20 times. In a later analysis, co-occurring TCRs were grouped using DBSCAN, with TCRdist sequence similarity added in when clustering inside HLA-allele-positive subsets. Repertoires with fewer than 30,000 or more than 120,000 public chains were left out of co-occurrence clustering, as were roughly five repertoires with anomalous nucleotide sharing. The table was pulled from immuneACCESS by TCRdb, which kept in-frame rearrangements only. Such tables lose some clones; where checked, under half of the loss comes from unresolved V genes, and the rest has no known cause. The V and J calls and clone size are taken from that table; D and trimming were inferred from the DNA. The sample has 97,000 or so clones on record, approximately 77% of them singletons. 8.5% to 10% of the sample rests with the top ten.

The cohort consisted of approximately 670 healthy bone marrow donors. At the time of sampling, all cohort members were nominally healthy, though unrecorded immune exposures were likely present. The donor tested CMV seropositive, placing the donor among the 290 or so seropositive members of the cohort. Each donor provided a peripheral blood sample, and peripheral blood mononuclear cells were used for TCR beta sequencing. Genomic DNA was extracted from the blood cell samples with the Qiagen DNeasy Blood Extraction Kit. CDR1 and CDR2 were assigned from the germline V gene (reference sequence) as LNHDA and SQIVND. V gives up 7 bases and J gives up 7 bases, and the segment between their germline ends measures 11 bases. Including cysteine and phenylalanine, the CDR3 has 12 amino acids. Here the CDR3 DNA is all that survives: 36 bases in frame from base 1.

This TCR derives from a male donor in good health and CMV-seropositive. Sample: PBMCs. The sequence links TRBV19 to TRBJ2-1; the D gene is perhaps TRBD1, from 6 matching bases. CDR3 reads: CASTQGGNEQFF. The nucleotides are TGTGCCAGTACACAGGGCGGGAATGAGCAGTTCTTC.